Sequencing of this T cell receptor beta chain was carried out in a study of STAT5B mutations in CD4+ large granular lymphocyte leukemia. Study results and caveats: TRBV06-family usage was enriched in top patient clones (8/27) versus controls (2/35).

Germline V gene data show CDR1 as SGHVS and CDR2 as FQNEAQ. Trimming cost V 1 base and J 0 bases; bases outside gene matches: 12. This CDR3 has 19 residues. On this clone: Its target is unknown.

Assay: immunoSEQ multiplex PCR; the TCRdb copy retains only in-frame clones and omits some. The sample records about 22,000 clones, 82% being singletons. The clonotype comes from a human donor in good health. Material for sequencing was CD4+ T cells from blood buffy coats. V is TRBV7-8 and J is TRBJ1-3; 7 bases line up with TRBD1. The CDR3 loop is CASSLEGTVGRSSGNTIYF. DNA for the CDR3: TGTGCCAGCAGCTTAGAAGGGACAGTGGGCCGGTCCTCTGGAAACACCATATATTTT.